Shown below are 10 T cell receptor beta chains from a single sample sequenced in a study of identifying expanded T cells in peripheral blood (dated by TCRdb to about 2019). Library preparation employed the immunoSEQ multiplex PCR assay. TCRdb's version of the immuneACCESS table is confined to in-frame rearrangements and falls short of the full clone set. An unresolved V gene accounts for under half of the shortfall where checked; the remainder is of unknown origin. The sample profile shows more than 95,000 clones; roughly 84% of them were found once. The top ten clones comprise less than 4% of the sample. What was sequenced was blood. These receptor sequences come from a person aged 18 to 70 in good health.

The CDR3 region is CASSLGWGDYEQYF. Here the CDR3 DNA reads TGTGCCAGCAGCCTTGGGTGGGGGGACTACGAGCAGTACTTC. This chain links TRBV7-9 with TRBJ2-7; D perhaps matches TRBD2 (6 bases). The germline V gene has CDR1 SEHNR and CDR2 FQNEAQ (reference sequence). This CDR3 is built from 14 residues. Trimming pared 5 bases from V and 3 bases from J, leaving 14 bases between.

The V gene is TRBV6-6, the J gene TRBJ1-2, with D maybe TRBD1 (6 bases). CDR1 and CDR2 (germline): MNHNY, SVGAGI (reference sequence). The germline V and J ends were trimmed by 11 bases and 8 bases, with 21 bases remaining between them. CDR3 length equals 13 residues. The CDR3 region has the DNA TGTGCCGGATATACAGGGCACCCTGGGGGCTACACCTTC. Its translation: CAGYTGHPGGYTF.

The chain employs TRBV5-1 and TRBJ1-1; no clear D. CDR1 SGHRS and CDR2 YFSETQ come from the germline V gene. There are 14 residues in the CDR3. V lost 0 bases and J 1 base, leaving 7 bases between the germline ends. DNA of the CDR3: TGCGCCAGCAGCTTGGCCATGGCGAACACTGAAGCTTTCTTT. Protein product: CASSLAMANTEAFF.

The chain uses TRBV6-1 and TRBJ2-1; 9 positions agree with TRBD2. Germline trimming cut 6 bases from V and 4 bases from J; bases unmatched to any gene: 13. This CDR3 region has 17 residues. Germline V gives CDR1 MNHNS, CDR2 SASEGT. The chain's CDR3 is CASSEYPPSGVYNEQFF. DNA of the CDR3: TGTGCCAGCAGCGAATACCCCCCTAGCGGGGTATACAATGAGCAGTTCTTC.

V usage is TRBV5-6 and J usage is TRBJ2-5; D call uncertain. This CDR3 is built from 14 residues. Trimming left V 4 bases short and J 3 bases short, with 13 bases between. Per the germline V gene, CDR1 is SGHDT and CDR2 is YYEEEE. As DNA, the CDR3 is TGTGCCAGCAGCCTATGGTGGAGTAAAGAGACCCAGTACTTC. It yields the protein CASSLWWSKETQYF.

A note on this clone: Other DNA sequences in this specimen translate into the identical CDR3. The V call is TRBV7-9, the J call TRBJ1-5, with 7 bases lining up with TRBD1. The CDR3 contains 14 residues. Germline V gives CDR1 SEHNR, CDR2 FQNEAQ (reference sequence). Unmatched junction bases numbered 4, after V lost 1 base and J lost 7 bases. CDR3 bases: TGTGCCAGCAGCTTAGGGCAGGGGGGACAGCCCCAGCATTTT. It specifies CASSLGQGGQPQHF. Using reference TRBV7-9 and TRBJ1-5 for the parts outside the CDR3, the full variable domain is DTGVSQNPRHKITKRGQNVTFRCDPISEHNRLYWYRQTLGQGPEFLTYFQNEAQLEKSRLLSDRFSAERPKGSFSTLEIQRTEQGDSAMYLCASSLGQGGQPQHFGDGTRLSIL.

The gene calls are TRBV5-6 and TRBJ2-7; weak D call: TRBD2 (5 bases). Trimming removed 2 bases at V and 4 bases at J, with 7 bases between. The CDR3 spans 12 residues. In germline, CDR1 is SGHDT, CDR2 YYEEEE. CDR3 region: CASSFPGYEQYF. CDR3 nucleotides: TGTGCCAGCAGCTTCCCGGGGTACGAGCAGTACTTC.

CDR3 in amino acids: CASSIWQGILHPLNEKLFF. CDR3 DNA sequence: TGTGCCAGCAGCATTTGGCAGGGAATCCTGCACCCACTGAATGAAAAACTGTTTTTT. The V and J genes are TRBV5-6 and TRBJ1-4; maybe TRBD1 (5 bases). Trimming stripped 4 bases from V and 5 bases from J, with 27 bases between. This CDR3 region has 19 residues. The germline V gene has CDR1 SGHDT and CDR2 YYEEEE.

This chain links TRBV5-1 with TRBJ1-4, with D perhaps TRBD1 (5 bases). With 0 bases removed from V and 4 bases from J, the gap between germline ends came to 10 bases. Germline V CDR1 and CDR2: SGHRS, YFSETQ. The CDR3 sequence is 15 residues long. CDR3 in DNA: TGCGCCAGCAGCTTGGCAGGGAGAGGTAATGAAAAACTGTTTTTT. Its protein is CASSLAGRGNEKLFF.

The sample holds a few counts of this clone. V and J are TRBV6-5 and TRBJ1-1; tentatively, D is TRBD1 (5 bases). CDR1 and CDR2 from the germline V gene are MNHEY and SVGAGI. This CDR3 spans 12 amino acids. Trimming removed 7 bases from V and 10 bases from J, with 16 bases in between. Written as DNA, the CDR3 is TGTGCCAGCACCCAGACCGGCGGGACAGCTTTCTTT. Protein: CASTQTGGTAFF.